The entry below describes one TCR beta chain. A single count supports this clone. Its antigen has not been determined. The record has no base qualities; no much larger clone is one base away. The CDR3, from cysteine to phenylalanine, totals 13 residues. Only the CDR3 portion is preserved as DNA: 39 bases, with reading frame beginning at the first base. The CDR1 and CDR2 encoded by the germline V gene (reference sequence) are LNHDA and SQIVND. Trimming costs V 6 bases and J 3 bases, and their ends lie 11 bases apart. This specimen belongs to a study of blood T cell repertoires in COVID-19 (dated by TCRdb to the early 2020s). With regard to the full study: The collaborator samples originated in the United States, Italy and Spain and spanned the acute and convalescent phases of COVID-19. Sample metadata almost always included a de-identified subject ID, COVID-19 status, age in years and sex. Where available, HLA class I and class II types were obtained from metadata supplied by the sample provider rather than from assay-based typing. The dataset comprised deeply sampled blood TCRbeta repertoires from subjects exposed to, actively infected with, or recovered from COVID-19. The samples were drawn from the first 160 participants of the ongoing ImmuneRACE study and from 1,254 subjects provided by 6 global collaborators. A freely available public database, intended as a resource for researchers studying the immune response to SARS-CoV-2, is where the repertoires were released. The material from the prospective study consisted of cDNA or gDNA derived from T cells, B-cell-depleted T cells, or PBMCs.

The immunoSEQ Assay, a bias-controlled multiplex PCR, was used to amplify TCRbeta CDR3 regions from genomic DNA. The study's own analysis went as follows. The number of nucleated cells in each sample was estimated by amplification of reference gene primers within the assay. To quantify the absolute abundance of each unique TCRbeta CDR3 rearrangement, sequence reads were collapsed and filtered. For each sample, productive Simpson clonality was calculated as the square root of Simpson's diversity index over productive rearrangements. This immuneACCESS table, as held by TCRdb, lists in-frame sequences with V and J called but not all clones. Of the missing ones, under half trace to an unresolved V gene in checked studies; the others have no known cause. V and J calls and clone size are those listed in that table; D and trimming were worked out from the DNA. This sample holds under 300,000 clones; about nine tenths were observed only once. Clones ranked in the top ten supply approximately 2.4% of the sample.

Overall study results and their limits: Clinical and demographic metadata were provided uncurated, with the amount varying by source and participant.

Participants in the prospective study were enrolled through a virtual design, were aged 18 to 89 years, and lived in some 24 United States geographic areas. To assign participants to cohorts, the prospective study relied on clinical history that participants themselves reported in a screening survey and a study questionnaire. Each participant in the prospective study had whole blood, serum and a nasopharyngeal or oropharyngeal swab collected by mobile phlebotomists. Additional blood draws and questionnaires over an approximately two-month period could optionally be provided by prospective study participants. Before DNA extraction, blood samples from the prospective study were shipped at room temperature or frozen.

This TCR was sampled from a woman aged 40 to 50 with acute COVID-19. The sequence is built from TRBV19 and TRBJ1-2; TRBD1 is possibly the D segment (5 matching bases). The sequenced material came from PBMCs or T cells enriched from blood (not recorded which). CDR3 loop: CASRIDRDYGYTF. In nucleotides, the sequence is TGTGCCAGTAGAATCGACAGAGACTATGGCTACACCTTC. The variable domain in full, with residues beyond the CDR3 obtained from the reference TRBV19 and TRBJ1-2 genes, is DGGITQSPKYLFRKEGQNVTLSCEQNLNHDAMYWYRQDPGQGLRLIYYSQIVNDFQKGDIAEGYSVSREKKESFPLTVTSAQKNPTAFYLCASRIDRDYGYTFGSGTRLTVV.